This T cell receptor beta chain was documented in a study of radiotherapy plus CTLA-4 blockade in lung cancer. The protocol was immunoSEQ multiplex PCR, while the TCRdb copy is restricted to in-frame clones and leaves out a portion. The table records tens of thousands of clones, 80% to 85% of them present only once. In its sample, this clone was seen once. The CDR3 contains 14 residues. The V gene's germline CDR1 is MDHEN and CDR2 SYDVKM. The ends lost 5 bases at V and 3 bases at J; junction bases unmatched: 4. The source of this sequence is a human donor with non-small cell lung cancer who had stable disease on radiotherapy plus ipilimumab. The input for sequencing was peripheral blood, taken from a patient treated with radiotherapy plus ipilimumab. This sequence joins TRBV28 and TRBJ1-5; 7 positions agree with TRBD1. The CDR3 DNA sequence: TGTGCCAGCAGTCCAGGGGGTCCCAATCAGCCCCAGCATTTT. Translating it yields CASSPGGPNQPQHF.